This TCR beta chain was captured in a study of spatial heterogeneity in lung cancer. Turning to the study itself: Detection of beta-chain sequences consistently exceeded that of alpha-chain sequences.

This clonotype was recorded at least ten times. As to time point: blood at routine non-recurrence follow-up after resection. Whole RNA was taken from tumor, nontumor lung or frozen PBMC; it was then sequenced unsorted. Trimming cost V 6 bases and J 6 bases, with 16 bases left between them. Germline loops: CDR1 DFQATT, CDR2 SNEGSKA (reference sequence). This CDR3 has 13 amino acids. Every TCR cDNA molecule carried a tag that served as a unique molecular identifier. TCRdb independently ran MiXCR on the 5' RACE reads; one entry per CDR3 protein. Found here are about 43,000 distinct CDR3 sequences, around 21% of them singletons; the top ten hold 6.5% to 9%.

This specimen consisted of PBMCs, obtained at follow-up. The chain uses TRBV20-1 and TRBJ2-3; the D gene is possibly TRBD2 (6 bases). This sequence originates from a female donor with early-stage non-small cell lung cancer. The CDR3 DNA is TGCAGTGCCCCCCGACTAGGTCTGGATACGCAGTATTTT. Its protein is CSAPRLGLDTQYF.